This T cell receptor (beta chain) was sequenced for a study of CD8 T cells in Susac syndrome. RNA amounts of roughly 0.5 to 1 ug underwent reverse transcription with random hexamers. The CDR3 of TCR beta was amplified by immunoSEQ multiplex PCR across 54 Vbeta and 13 Jbeta. TCRdb called the immunoSEQ multiplex PCR reads again in MiXCR, with one record for every CDR3 protein. The repertoire consists of about 280,000 distinct CDR3 sequences, with 85% occurring once and the leading ten covering around 0.11%. V lost 3 bases and J lost 7; bases outside the gene matches: 7. This CDR3 has 15 residues. Germline V lookup: CDR1 SGHDN, CDR2 FVKESK.

The specimen sequenced was CD8+ T cells from PBMCs. This chain uses TRBV14 with TRBJ2-1; 9 positions match TRBD1. The receptor was isolated from a human donor with multiple sclerosis. The CDR3 DNA is TGTGCCAGCAGCCAGGCCGGGACAGGGTTTAATGAGCAGTTCTTC. Protein sequence: CASSQAGTGFNEQFF.